This T cell receptor (beta chain) was sequenced for a study of T cells in Graves' hyperthyroidism and ophthalmopathy. Across the study: Specimen type is peripheral blood, collected at initial diagnosis prior to any treatment.

This clonotype occurred many times. Antigen specificity is unknown. Trimming removed 6 bases at V and 2 bases at J, with 11 bases between. Germline V gene lookup returns CDR1 MNHEY and CDR2 SVGEGT. CDR3 length: 13 amino acids. The TCR beta CDR3 regions underwent amplification using RNA transcripts as the source. RT-PCR in the first round (using the HTBI primer set) targeted the TCR CDR3. TCRdb recomputed calls from the multiplex PCR reads with MiXCR, one row per CDR3 protein. The sample consists of about 350,000 distinct CDR3 sequences, roughly 14% of them appearing once. The study's findings and limits: Researchers found most expanded thyroid clonotypes above 0.001 in blood as well.

Clinical symptoms, serum thyroxine, TRAb, thyroid ultrasound and orbital computed tomography established diagnosis. The authors took PBMCs from about 9.5 ml fresh peripheral blood. The source of this sequence is a woman under 40 with Graves' hyperthyroidism. V is TRBV6-2 or TRBV6-3 and J is TRBJ2-7; the D call may be TRBD1 or TRBD2 (6 bases each). Sequencing input: blood. CDR3 coding DNA: TGTGCCAGCAGCAACAGGGAGGCCTACGAGCAGTACTTC. Translating gives CASSNREAYEQYF.